The 8 T cell receptor beta chains in this list originate from one sample, sequenced in a study of blood T cell dynamics during melanoma immunotherapy. Described time point: week 3, after first cycle of checkpoint inhibitor. Clones were read by immunoSEQ multiplex PCR, and TCRdb kept only the in-frame ones, dropping some. The sample has more than 14,000 clones, roughly 89% seen once. Material: blood, obtained from a patient treated with checkpoint blockade. The receptor source for this set is a human donor with melanoma.

This sequence joins TRBV4-1 and TRBJ2-7; 9 nucleotides align to TRBD1. The CDR3 runs 14 residues. Germline assignment: CDR1 MGHRA and CDR2 YSYEKL. V dropped 4 bases and J dropped 6; count of bases not matched to a gene: 7. The CDR3 coding sequence is TGCGCCAGCAGCCCCCGGGACAGGGTCGGCGAGCAGTACTTC. Protein: CASSPRDRVGEQYF.

This chain links TRBV14 with TRBJ2-3, with 8 positions matching TRBD2. The CDR3 has 15 amino acids. V lost 4 bases and J lost 4; bases outside the gene matches: 7. CDR1 and CDR2 (germline): SGHDN, FVKESK. CDR3 residues: CASSPGTGRADTQYF. The CDR3 bases are TGTGCCAGCAGCCCTGGGACCGGGAGGGCAGATACGCAGTATTTT.

The gene calls are TRBV27 and TRBJ2-7; D gene uncertain. Germline CDR1 and CDR2: MNHEY and SMNVEV (reference sequence). The CDR3 has 15 residues. V lost 3 bases and J lost 4, with 16 bases in between. The CDR3 loop reads CASSFTSLDGYEQYF. The CDR3 nucleotides read TGTGCCAGCAGTTTCACATCCTTAGACGGTTACGAGCAGTACTTC.

The CDR3: CASSRYSGNTIYF. The CDR3 DNA reads as TGTGCCAGCAGTCGGTACTCTGGAAACACCATATATTTT. V is TRBV6-5 and J is TRBJ1-3, with D hard to call. Trimming stripped 5 bases from V and 0 bases from J, with 5 bases between. The germline gives CDR1 MNHEY, CDR2 SVGAGI. The CDR3 spans 13 residues.

J is TRBJ2-1 and V is TRBV5-1, with 11 bases aligning to TRBD2. The CDR3 is 16 amino acids. Germline lookup yields CDR1 SGHRS and CDR2 YFSETQ. V dropped 0 bases and J dropped 6; count of bases not matched to a gene: 5. CDR3 sequence (DNA): TGCGCCAGCAGCTTGGGCGGGACTAGCGGCGCCAATGAGCAGTTCTTC. Its protein is CASSLGGTSGANEQFF.

This clone was seen just once. The V call is TRBV7-8, the J call TRBJ2-1; 7 positions agree with TRBD1. This CDR3 contains 18 residues. The V segment lost 2 bases and the J segment 7 bases; nucleotides outside the gene matches: 17. Germline V CDR1 and CDR2: SGHVS, FQNEAQ. The CDR3 protein is CASSLRRVGTDPPNEQFF. In nucleotides, the CDR3 is TGTGCCAGCAGCTTACGGCGAGTGGGGACAGACCCGCCTAATGAGCAGTTCTTC.

CDR3: CASSQGGTGKNEQFF. The CDR3 coding sequence is TGCGCCAGCAGCCAAGGAGGGACAGGGAAAAATGAGCAGTTCTTC. V and J are TRBV4-1 and TRBJ2-1; 9 nucleotides match TRBD1. This CDR3 contains 15 residues. Losses at the gene ends were 1 base for V and 7 bases for J; bases not matched to a gene: 5. Per germline, CDR1 MGHRA and CDR2 YSYEKL.

The V and J genes are TRBV28 and TRBJ2-5; 7 bases match TRBD1. The junction had 14 bases not matched to a gene; V was cut back by 5 bases and J by 11 bases. Germline lookup yields CDR1 MDHEN and CDR2 SYDVKM. The CDR3 totals 14 residues. CDR3: CASSLIGVQGEQYF. In DNA form, the CDR3 reads TGTGCCAGCAGTCTGATTGGGGTCCAGGGGGAGCAGTACTTC.